This T cell receptor (beta chain) was recovered during a study of T cell responses to AZD1222 COVID-19 vaccine (dated by TCRdb to the early 2020s). Turning to the overall study: A total of 233 trial participants underwent TCR sequencing, of whom 207 had received two doses of AZD1222 and roughly 26 had received two doses of the MenACWY control vaccine. Trial participants were enrolled by age into 18-55, 56-69 and 70-plus year subgroups, with approximately 150, 30 and 60 TCR-sequenced participants respectively. Results and caveats for the whole study, not just this receptor: Because no samples from the day 14 peak response were available, repertoires could be characterized only after the peak T cell response. Most participants were white British and females outnumbered males, and the authors suggested that clonal diversity may have been underestimated. In the small 56-69-year group, the increase in depth fell short of significance, most likely because of low power. Spike-specific TCR breadth and depth rose significantly after two AZD1222 doses compared with day 0 and with MenACWY recipients. Reportedly, close to half of the unique spike-specific TCRs recognized epitopes lying outside the regions that are mutated in the B.1.351 and B.1.1.7 variants. Only five or six AZD1222 recipients were SARS-CoV-2 seropositive at baseline, limiting conclusions about previously exposed vaccinees. Vaccine-associated CD4 TCRs spanned the whole spike protein, with dominant responses in regions 160-218 and 743-854.

The CDR3 regions of human TCRbeta chains were analyzed by immunosequencing. For the original study's pipeline: TCRs in the repertoires were matched against a reference library of SARS-CoV-2-specific TCRs that had been generated with the MIRA antigen-specificity platform. Breadth was defined as the fraction of unique TCRs that were SARS-CoV-2-associated. Depth was defined as the fraction of total T cells that were SARS-CoV-2-associated. Using the MIRA data, each spike-specific TCR was assigned both to the spike region to which the TCR was reactive and to a CD4 or CD8 class. Log10-transformed breadth and depth values were compared by one-way ANOVA with Sidak's multiple comparisons tests. TCRdb obtained this table from immuneACCESS and retained in-frame rearrangements with V and J assigned. These tables miss some clones; where compared with another copy, unresolved V genes account for less than half of the shortfall, and the remainder is unexplained. V, J and clone size derive from that table, while D and trimming were established from the DNA sequence. The sample table contains 150,000 to 180,000 clones; only one count was recorded for around 85% of them. The top ten clones comprise 5.5% to 6% of the sample.

The V end loses 3 bases and the J end loses 7 bases, and a stretch of 28 bases separates them. Looking up the germline V gene yields CDR1 SGDLS and CDR2 YYNGEE. The CDR3 measures 18 amino acids from cysteine to phenylalanine. Only CDR3 DNA remains: 54 bases, in frame from the first base. On this clone: Its antigen specificity is not known. Base-call qualities are not available, and no considerably larger clone is one nucleotide away.

The sample's time point label is to be understood as: baseline before first vaccination. In light of the paper, this sample's treatment or condition label describes: meningococcal conjugate vaccine given as trial control. Samples from vaccinated people were obtained from the UK trials COV001 and COV002, which included a single-blind randomized controlled phase 2/3 trial of AZD1222 (ChAdOx1 nCoV-19) in healthy adults. For TCRbeta chain sequencing, PBMC samples from trial participants were taken at day 0 and at day 28 after the second dose. The rearrangement joined TRBV9 to TRBJ1-1, and possibly TRBD1, on 6 matching bases. This receptor was obtained from an adult in good health. The specimen comprised peripheral blood, sampled on day 0 of MenACWY control vaccination. The nucleotide sequence reads TGTGCCAGCAGCGCCGTTAGGTGGGGGGCCGGGGAGTGTTTTGAAGCTTTCTTT. Its protein reads: CASSAVRWGAGECFEAFF.